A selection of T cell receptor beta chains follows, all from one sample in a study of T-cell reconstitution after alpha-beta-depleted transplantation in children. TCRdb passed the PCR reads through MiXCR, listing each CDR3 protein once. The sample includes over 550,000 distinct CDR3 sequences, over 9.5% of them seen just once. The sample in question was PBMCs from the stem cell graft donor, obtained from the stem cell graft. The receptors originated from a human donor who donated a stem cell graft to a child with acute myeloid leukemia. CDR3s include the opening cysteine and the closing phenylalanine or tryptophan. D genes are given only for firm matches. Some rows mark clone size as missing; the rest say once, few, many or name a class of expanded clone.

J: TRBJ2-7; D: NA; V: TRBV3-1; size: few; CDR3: CASSQTRASSYEQYF; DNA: TGTGCCAGCAGCCAAACGCGGGCGAGCTCCTACGAGCAGTACTTC
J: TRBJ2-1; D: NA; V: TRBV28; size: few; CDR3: CASNSQEYNEQFF; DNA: TGTGCCAGCAACTCACAGGAGTACAATGAGCAGTTCTTC
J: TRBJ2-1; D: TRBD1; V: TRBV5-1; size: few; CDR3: CASSLGDRLIYNEQFF; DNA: TGCGCCAGCAGCTTAGGGGACAGGTTAATCTACAATGAGCAGTTCTTC
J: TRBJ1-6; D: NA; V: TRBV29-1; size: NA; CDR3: CSVPRRPRDNSPLHF; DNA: TGCAGCGTTCCACGGCGTCCTCGGGATAATTCACCCCTCCACTTT
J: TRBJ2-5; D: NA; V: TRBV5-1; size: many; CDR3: CASSLYQETQYF; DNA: TGTGCCAGCTCCCTGTACCAAGAGACCCAGTACTTC
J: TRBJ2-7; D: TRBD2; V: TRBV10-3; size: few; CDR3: CAISDEGTSGYEQYF; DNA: TGTGCCATCAGTGATGAGGGGACTAGCGGCTACGAGCAGTACTTC
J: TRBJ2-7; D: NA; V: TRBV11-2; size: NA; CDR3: CASSPEPGRVYEQYF; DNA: TGTGCCAGCAGCCCTGAACCGGGACGGGTATACGAGCAGTACTTC
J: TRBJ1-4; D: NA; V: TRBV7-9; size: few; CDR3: CASSSGPWNEKLFF; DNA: TGTGCCAGCAGCTCGGGACCGTGGAATGAAAAACTGTTTTTT
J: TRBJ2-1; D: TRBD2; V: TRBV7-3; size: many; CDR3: CASHPSGGNNEQFF; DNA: TGTGCCAGTCATCCTAGCGGGGGGAACAATGAGCAGTTCTTC
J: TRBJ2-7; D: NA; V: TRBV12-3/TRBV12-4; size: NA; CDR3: CASSLVPGSGSYEQYF; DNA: TGTGCCAGCAGTTTAGTACCCGGGAGTGGGTCCTACGAGCAGTACTTC
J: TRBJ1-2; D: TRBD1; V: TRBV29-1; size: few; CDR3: CSVPDRERGYGYTF; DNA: TGCAGCGTCCCCGACAGGGAGAGAGGGTATGGCTACACCTTC
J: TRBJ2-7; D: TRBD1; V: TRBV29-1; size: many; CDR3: CSVWTGYEQYF; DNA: TGCAGCGTCTGGACAGGCTACGAGCAGTACTTC
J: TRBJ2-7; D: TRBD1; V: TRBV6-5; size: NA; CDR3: CASSSLTGKRHEQYF; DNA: TGTGCCAGCAGTTCCCTGACAGGGAAACGTCACGAGCAGTACTTC
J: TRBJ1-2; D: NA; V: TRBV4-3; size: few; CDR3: CASSQGVGAGGRTYGYTF; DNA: TGCGCCAGCAGCCAAGGAGTTGGCGCGGGCGGGAGGACATATGGCTACACCTTC
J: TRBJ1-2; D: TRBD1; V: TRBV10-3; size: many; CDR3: CAISVLLGQGIGGYTF; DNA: TGTGCCATCAGTGTGTTGCTGGGACAGGGAATCGGTGGCTACACCTTC